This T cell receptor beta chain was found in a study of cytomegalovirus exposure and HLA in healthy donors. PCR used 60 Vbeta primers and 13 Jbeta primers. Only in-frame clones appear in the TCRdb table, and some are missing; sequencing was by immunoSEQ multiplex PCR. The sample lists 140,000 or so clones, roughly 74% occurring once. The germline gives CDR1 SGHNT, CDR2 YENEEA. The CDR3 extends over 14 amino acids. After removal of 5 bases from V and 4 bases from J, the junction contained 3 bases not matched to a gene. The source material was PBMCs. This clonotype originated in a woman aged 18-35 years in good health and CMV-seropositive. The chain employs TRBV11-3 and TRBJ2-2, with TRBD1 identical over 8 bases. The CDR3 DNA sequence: TGTGCCAGCAGCCTGACAGGGGTCACCGGGGAGCTGTTTTTT. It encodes CASSLTGVTGELFF.